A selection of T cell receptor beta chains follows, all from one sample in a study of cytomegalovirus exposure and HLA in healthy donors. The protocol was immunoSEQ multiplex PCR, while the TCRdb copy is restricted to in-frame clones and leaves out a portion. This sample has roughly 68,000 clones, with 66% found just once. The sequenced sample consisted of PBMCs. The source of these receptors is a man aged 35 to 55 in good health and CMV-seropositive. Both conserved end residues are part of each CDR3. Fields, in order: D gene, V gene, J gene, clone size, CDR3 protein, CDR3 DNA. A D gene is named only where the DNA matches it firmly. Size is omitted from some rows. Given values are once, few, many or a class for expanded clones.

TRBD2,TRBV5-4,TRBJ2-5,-,CASSPPGTGGVETQYF,TGTGCCAGCAGCCCGCCCGGAACCGGGGGGGTTGAGACCCAGTACTTC
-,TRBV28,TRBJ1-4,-,CASGTGVEKLFF,TGTGCCAGCGGCACAGGCGTCGAAAAACTGTTTTTT
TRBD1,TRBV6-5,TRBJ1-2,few,CASSYHGTGGNYGYTF,TGTGCCAGCAGTTACCACGGGACAGGGGGAAACTATGGCTACACCTTC
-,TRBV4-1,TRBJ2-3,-,CASSLGLKGSGTQYF,TGCGCCAGCAGCCTTGGATTGAAGGGGTCAGGTACGCAGTATTTT
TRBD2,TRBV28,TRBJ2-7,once,CASSGGTSGDPYEQYF,TGTGCCAGCAGTGGGGGGACTAGCGGGGACCCCTACGAGCAGTACTTC
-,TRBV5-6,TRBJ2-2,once,CASSLNTGELFF,TGTGCCAGCAGCCTAAACACCGGGGAGCTGTTTTTT
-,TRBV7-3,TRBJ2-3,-,CASSYDIKDTQYF,TGTGCCAGCAGCTACGACATTAAAGATACGCAGTATTTT
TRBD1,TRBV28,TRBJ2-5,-,CASSYTGGKTQYF,TGTGCCAGCAGCTATACAGGGGGAAAGACCCAGTACTTC
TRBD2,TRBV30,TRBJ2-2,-,CAWSRGLAGNTGELFF,TGTGCCTGGAGTAGGGGACTAGCGGGCAACACCGGGGAGCTGTTTTTT
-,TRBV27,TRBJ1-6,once,CASSVGWSYNSPLHF,TGTGCCAGCAGTGTCGGGTGGTCTTATAATTCACCCCTCCACTTT
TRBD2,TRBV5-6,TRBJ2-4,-,CASSWGGVAKNIQYF,TGTGCCAGCAGCTGGGGGGGAGTAGCCAAAAACATTCAGTACTTC
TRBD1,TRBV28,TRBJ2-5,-,CASSLDRNQETQYF,TGTGCCAGCAGCCTGGACAGGAACCAAGAGACCCAGTACTTC
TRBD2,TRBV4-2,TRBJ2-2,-,CASSQDLAGETGELFF,TGTGCCAGCAGCCAAGATCTAGCGGGGGAGACCGGGGAGCTGTTTTTT
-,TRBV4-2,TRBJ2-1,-,CASSQGTRPGNEQFF,TGTGCCAGCAGCCAAGGGACTCGCCCCGGGAATGAGCAGTTCTTC
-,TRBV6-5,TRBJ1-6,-,CASTLDRVNSPLHF,TGTGCCAGCACCCTGGACAGAGTTAATTCACCCCTCCACTTT
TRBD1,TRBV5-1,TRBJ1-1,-,CASSLRGPTEAFF,TGCGCCAGCAGCTTGAGGGGGCCCACTGAAGCTTTCTTT
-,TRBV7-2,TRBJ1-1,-,CASSFAGPTEAFF,TGTGCCAGCAGCTTCGCGGGTCCCACTGAAGCTTTCTTT
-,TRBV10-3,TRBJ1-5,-,CAISRGGTNQPQHF,TGTGCCATCAGCCGGGGAGGGACTAATCAGCCCCAGCATTTT
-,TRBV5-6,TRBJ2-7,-,CASSVNRDGGQYF,TGTGCCAGCAGCGTAAACCGGGACGGGGGGCAGTACTTC
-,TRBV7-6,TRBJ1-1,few,CASSQETGQNTEAFF,TGTGCCAGCAGCCAAGAGACGGGACAGAACACTGAAGCTTTCTTT
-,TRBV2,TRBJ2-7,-,CASSELALAPYYEQYF,TGTGCCAGCAGTGAACTCGCCCTAGCGCCCTACTACGAGCAGTACTTC
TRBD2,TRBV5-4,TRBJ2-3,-,CASSSKLAGVTDTQYF,TGTGCCAGCAGCTCCAAACTAGCGGGGGTCACAGATACGCAGTATTTT
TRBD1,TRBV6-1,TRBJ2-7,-,CAGGQGIYEQYF,TGTGCCGGGGGACAGGGTATCTACGAGCAGTACTTC
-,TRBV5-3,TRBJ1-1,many,CARSFSQSQGLNTEAFF,TGTGCCAGAAGCTTTAGTCAGTCCCAGGGGTTGAACACTGAAGCTTTCTTT
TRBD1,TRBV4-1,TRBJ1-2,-,CASSQDPGTGAFWGYTF,TGCGCCAGCAGCCAAGATCCGGGGACAGGGGCGTTTTGGGGCTACACCTTC
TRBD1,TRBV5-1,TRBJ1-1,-,CASSPQGATTEAFF,TGCGCCAGCAGCCCCCAGGGGGCGACCACTGAAGCTTTCTTT
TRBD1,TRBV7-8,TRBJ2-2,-,CAIKTGRVTGELFF,TGTGCCATCAAGACAGGGCGAGTGACCGGGGAGCTGTTTTTT
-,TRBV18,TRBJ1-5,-,CASSPQGVGGNQPQHF,TGTGCCAGCTCACCACAGGGGGTTGGGGGCAATCAGCCCCAGCATTTT
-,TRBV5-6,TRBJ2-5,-,CASSLMARSGREQTQYF,TGTGCCAGCAGCTTAATGGCCCGTAGTGGTCGGGAACAGACCCAGTACTTC